This is a list of T cell receptor beta chains from one sample in a study of T cell repertoires in cytomegalovirus infection. TCRdb re-derived calls from the reads in MiXCR, one entry per CDR3 protein. The sample holds over 450,000 distinct CDR3 sequences; about 11% are singletons and the top ten take 10%. The sample comprised PBMCs. These receptors all come from a human donor in good health (CMV status not recorded). Some clones in this sample may be carry-over from other donors' samples. The conserved cysteine and the conserved F or W are not part of the CDR3 here.

CDR3,V
ASSSLQGSGTEAF,TRBV7-9
ASSPRRDEQF,TRBV7-2
ASSPSGHTDTQY,TRBV6-1
SASLLADPYEQY,TRBV20-1
ASKLQGVAEAF,TRBV5-1
SAPERYTEAF,TRBV20-1
ASSLGSGRVDTQY,TRBV5-1
AISEGGGGNQPQH,TRBV10-3
ASSYSGTGYQETQY,TRBV6-6
ASSDPSEDYGYT,TRBV2
SVEGDVSYEQY,TRBV29-1
ASSLYTEAF,TRBV7-9
ASSRMTGVTEAF,TRBV11-2
VFGDTIY,TRBV14
SAIGLAGSSYEQY,TRBV20-1
ASSLRVAGGTDTQY,TRBV7-2
ASSEDIVRDEQF,TRBV27
ASSVVSGRDTGELF,TRBV9
ASSQEWEAPNTEAF,TRBV3-1
ASSLGDRVTDEQF,TRBV12-3/TRBV12-4
ASSLRDILNTEAF,TRBV5-4
ASRVGTGPLQPQH,TRBV6-6
ASSLEGNTDTQY,TRBV11-2
ASTKDNEQF,TRBV11-2